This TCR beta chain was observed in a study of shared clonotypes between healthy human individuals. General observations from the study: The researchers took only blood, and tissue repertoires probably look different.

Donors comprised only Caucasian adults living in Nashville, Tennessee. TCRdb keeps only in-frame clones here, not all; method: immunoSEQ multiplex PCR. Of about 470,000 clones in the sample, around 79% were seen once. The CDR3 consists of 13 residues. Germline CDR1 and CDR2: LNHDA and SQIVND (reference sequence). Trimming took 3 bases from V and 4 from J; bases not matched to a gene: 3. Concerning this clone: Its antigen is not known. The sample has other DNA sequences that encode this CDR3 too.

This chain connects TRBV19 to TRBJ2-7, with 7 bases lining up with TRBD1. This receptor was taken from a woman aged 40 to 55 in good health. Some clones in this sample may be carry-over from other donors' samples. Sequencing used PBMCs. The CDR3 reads CASSIRQGYEQYF. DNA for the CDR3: TGTGCCAGTAGTATTCGACAGGGTTACGAGCAGTACTTC. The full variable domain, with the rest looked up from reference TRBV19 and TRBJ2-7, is DGGITQSPKYLFRKEGQNVTLSCEQNLNHDAMYWYRQDPGQGLRLIYYSQIVNDFQKGDIAEGYSVSREKKESFPLTVTSAQKNPTAFYLCASSIRQGYEQYFGPGTRLTVT.